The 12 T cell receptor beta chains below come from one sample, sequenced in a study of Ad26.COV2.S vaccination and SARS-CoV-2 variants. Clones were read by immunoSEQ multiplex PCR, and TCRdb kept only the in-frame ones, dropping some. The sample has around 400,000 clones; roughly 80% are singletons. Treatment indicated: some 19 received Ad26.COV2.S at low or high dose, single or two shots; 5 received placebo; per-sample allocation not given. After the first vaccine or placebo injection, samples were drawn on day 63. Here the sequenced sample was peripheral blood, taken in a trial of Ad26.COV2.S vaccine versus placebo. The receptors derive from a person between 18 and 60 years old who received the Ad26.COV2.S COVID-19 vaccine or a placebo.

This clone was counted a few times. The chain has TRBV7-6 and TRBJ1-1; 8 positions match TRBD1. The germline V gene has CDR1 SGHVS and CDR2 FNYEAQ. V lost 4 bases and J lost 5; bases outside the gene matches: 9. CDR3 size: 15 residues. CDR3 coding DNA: TGTGCCAGCAGCTCCTACAGGGGGAGAGAGACTGAAGCTTTCTTT. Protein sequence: CASSSYRGRETEAFF.

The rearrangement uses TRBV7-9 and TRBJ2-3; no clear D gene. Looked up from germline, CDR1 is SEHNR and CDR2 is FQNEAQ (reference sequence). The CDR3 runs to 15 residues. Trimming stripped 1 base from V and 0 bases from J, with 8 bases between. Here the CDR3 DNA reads TGTGCCAGCAGCTTAGTAGTACAGAGCACAGATACGCAGTATTTT. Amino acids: CASSLVVQSTDTQYF.

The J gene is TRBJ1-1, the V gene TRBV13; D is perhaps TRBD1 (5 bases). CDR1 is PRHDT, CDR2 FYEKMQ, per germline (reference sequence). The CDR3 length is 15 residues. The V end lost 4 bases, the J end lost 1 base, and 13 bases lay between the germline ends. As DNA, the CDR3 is TGTGCCAGCAGCTCCTCCGGGACTGCGAACACTGAAGCTTTCTTT. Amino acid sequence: CASSSSGTANTEAFF.

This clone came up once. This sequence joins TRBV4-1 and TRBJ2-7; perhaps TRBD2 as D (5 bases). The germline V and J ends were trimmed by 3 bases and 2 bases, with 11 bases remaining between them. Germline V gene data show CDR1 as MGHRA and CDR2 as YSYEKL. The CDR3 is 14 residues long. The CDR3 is CASSHRGQAYEQYF. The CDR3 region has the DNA TGCGCCAGCAGCCACCGCGGGCAAGCCTACGAGCAGTACTTC.

The CDR3 protein is CASSSGRSTDTQYF. The CDR3 coding sequence is TGTGCCAGCAGCTCAGGACGGAGCACAGATACGCAGTATTTT. The chain uses TRBV7-3 and TRBJ2-3; D gene ambiguous. CDR3 length: 14 amino acids. CDR1 and CDR2 from the germline V gene are SGHTA and FQGTGA. V shed 4 bases and J shed 0 bases, with 8 bases lying between them.

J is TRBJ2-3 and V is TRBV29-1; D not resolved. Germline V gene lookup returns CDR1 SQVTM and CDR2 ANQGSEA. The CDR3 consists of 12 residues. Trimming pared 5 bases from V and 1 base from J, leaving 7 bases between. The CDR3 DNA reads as TGCAGCGTTACAACAGGCACAGATACGCAGTATTTT. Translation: CSVTTGTDTQYF.

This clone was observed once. DNA for the CDR3: TGCGCCAGCAGCTTGCAGGGGCTCAGCACCGGGGAGCTGTTTTTT. This translates into CASSLQGLSTGELFF. The chain joins TRBV5-1 to TRBJ2-2; weak D call: TRBD1 (6 bases). Germline-derived CDR1 and CDR2 are SGHRS and YFSETQ. Trimming took off 1 base at V and 4 bases at J, with 11 bases between the two ends. This CDR3 is built from 15 residues.

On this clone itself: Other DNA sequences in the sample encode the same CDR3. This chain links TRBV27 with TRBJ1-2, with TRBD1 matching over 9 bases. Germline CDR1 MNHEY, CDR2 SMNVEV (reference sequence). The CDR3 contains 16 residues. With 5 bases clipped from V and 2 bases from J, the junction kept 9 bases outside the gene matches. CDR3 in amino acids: CASSQDRGFANYGYTF. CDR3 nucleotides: TGTGCCAGCAGTCAAGACAGGGGGTTTGCAAACTATGGCTACACCTTC.

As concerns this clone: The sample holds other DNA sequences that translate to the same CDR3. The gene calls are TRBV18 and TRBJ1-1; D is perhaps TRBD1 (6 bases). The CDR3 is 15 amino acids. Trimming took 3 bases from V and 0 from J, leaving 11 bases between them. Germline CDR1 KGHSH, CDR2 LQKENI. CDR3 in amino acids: CASSPPTGMNTEAFF. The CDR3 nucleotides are TGTGCCAGCTCACCGCCTACAGGGATGAACACTGAAGCTTTCTTT.

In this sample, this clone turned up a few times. In nucleotides, the CDR3 is TGCGCCAGCAGTATCTGGGGGGACGGCTACGAGCAGTACTTC. Translating it yields CASSIWGDGYEQYF. The V gene is TRBV5-1, the J gene TRBJ2-7; the D gene is possibly TRBD2 (6 bases). Germline V gene sequence: CDR1 SGHRS, CDR2 YFSETQ. The CDR3 is 14 residues long. V shed 5 bases and J shed 3 bases, with 15 bases lying between them.

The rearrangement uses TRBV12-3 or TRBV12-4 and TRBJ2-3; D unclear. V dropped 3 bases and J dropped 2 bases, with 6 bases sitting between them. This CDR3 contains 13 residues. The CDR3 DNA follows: TGTGCCAGCAGTTTGATTTACACAGATACGCAGTATTTT. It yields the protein CASSLIYTDTQYF.

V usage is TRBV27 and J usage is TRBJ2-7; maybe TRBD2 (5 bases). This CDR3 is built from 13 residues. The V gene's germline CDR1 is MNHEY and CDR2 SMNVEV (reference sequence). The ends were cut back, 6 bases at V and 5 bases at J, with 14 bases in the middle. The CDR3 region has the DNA TGTGCCAGCAGCCCGGGGTCCCCTGACGAGCAGTACTTC. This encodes CASSPGSPDEQYF.